This TCR beta chain was found in a study of OX40 agonist ivuxolimab in advanced cancers. About the study: At doses from 0.01 to 10 mg/kg, patients were given intravenous ivuxolimab every 2 weeks. A diagnosis of hepatocellular carcinoma, melanoma, renal cell or head and neck cancer was present in dose-escalation patients.

Losses at the gene ends were 6 bases for V and 3 bases for J; bases not matched to a gene: 7. The CDR3 loop spans 15 amino acids. Germline V gives CDR1 LNHDA, CDR2 SQIVND (reference sequence). As for this clone: Its antigen is not known.

Prior autoimmune disease or systemic immunosuppression barred patients. Method: immunoSEQ multiplex PCR; TCRdb's copy keeps in-frame clones and lacks some. The top ten hold about a tenth of the sample, which has some 35,000 clones, 70% to 80% seen once. The study's findings and limits: Clonal expansion by week 6 occurred in CD4+ and CD8+ blood T cells (at 0.1 to 3.0 mg/kg).

The input for sequencing was CD4+ or CD8+ T cells sorted from blood, taken in a trial of the OX40 agonist ivuxolimab. The chain has TRBV19 and TRBJ2-3, with TRBD1 identical over 9 bases. The clonotype was recovered from an adult with an advanced solid tumor such as melanoma, head and neck, liver or kidney cancer. DNA of the CDR3: TGTGCCAGTAGACCTGGACAGGGGAAAACAGATACGCAGTATTTT. This translates into CASRPGQGKTDTQYF.